Sequencing of this T cell receptor beta chain was carried out in a study of blood T cells in healthy people across ages. Looked up from germline, CDR1 is MNHNS and CDR2 is SASEGT. The CDR3 contains 17 residues. With 5 bases clipped from V and 11 bases from J, the junction kept 18 bases outside the gene matches. Whole-study findings and limits: As age increased, TCR beta diversity per million T cells fell in a roughly linear fashion.

It was with a sample-barcoded 5' primer and a J-beta primer mix that a second PCR of roughly 7 to 12 cycles was run. Sequencing recovered at least 2.5 million CDR3-containing paired-end reads from each sample. TCRdb itself ran the 5' RACE reads through MiXCR, one entry per CDR3 protein. The sample includes some 1.4 million distinct CDR3 sequences, around 42% of them seen just once. With regard to this clonotype: Its cognate antigen is unknown.

The specimen was blood. The sequence was collected from a woman aged 18-29 years in good health. The rearrangement links TRBV6-1 to TRBJ2-5; 12 positions agree with TRBD1. This CDR3 is CASSPRDRGRGYNEQYF. In DNA, the CDR3 is TGTGCCAGCAGTCCCCGGGACAGGGGGCGAGGGTACAATGAGCAGTACTTC.